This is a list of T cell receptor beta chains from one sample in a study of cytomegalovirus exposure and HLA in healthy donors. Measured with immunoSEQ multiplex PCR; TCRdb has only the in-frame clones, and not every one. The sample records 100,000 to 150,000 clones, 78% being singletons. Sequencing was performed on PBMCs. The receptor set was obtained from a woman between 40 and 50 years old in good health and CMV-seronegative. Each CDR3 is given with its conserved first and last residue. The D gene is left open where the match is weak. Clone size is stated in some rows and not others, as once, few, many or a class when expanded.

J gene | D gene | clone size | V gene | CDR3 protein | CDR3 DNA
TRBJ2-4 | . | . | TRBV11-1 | CASSLSTGLAKNIQYF | TGTGCCAGCAGCTTAAGCACAGGATTAGCCAAAAACATTCAGTACTTC
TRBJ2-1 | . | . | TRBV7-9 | CSSSPPGGISYNEQFF | TGTTCCAGCAGCCCCCCAGGGGGGATTTCCTACAATGAGCAGTTCTTC
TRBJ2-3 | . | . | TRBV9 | CASSVAHPQRGTDTQYF | TGTGCCAGCAGCGTAGCTCACCCCCAGAGAGGGACAGATACGCAGTATTTT
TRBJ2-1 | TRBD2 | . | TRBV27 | CASRPQGEGNEQFF | TGTGCCAGCAGGCCCCAAGGGGAGGGCAATGAGCAGTTCTTC
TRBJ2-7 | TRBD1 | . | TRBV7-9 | CSSSMGQAYEQYF | TGTTCCAGCAGCATGGGACAGGCCTACGAGCAGTACTTC
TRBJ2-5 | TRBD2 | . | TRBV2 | CASSDRAGGAQETQYF | TGTGCCAGCAGTGACCGAGCGGGGGGGGCCCAAGAGACCCAGTACTTC
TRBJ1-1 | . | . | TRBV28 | CASNEGSGTEAFF | TGTGCCAGCAATGAAGGATCGGGCACTGAAGCTTTCTTT
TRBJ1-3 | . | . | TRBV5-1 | CASSLGSTGHSGNTIYF | TGCGCCAGCAGCTTGGGGTCGACAGGCCACTCTGGAAACACCATATATTTT
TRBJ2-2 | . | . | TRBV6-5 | CASSYQQGSAGELFF | TGTGCCAGCAGTTATCAACAGGGAAGCGCCGGGGAGCTGTTTTTT
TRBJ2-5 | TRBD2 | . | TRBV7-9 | CASSLGLAGGRETQYF | TGTGCCAGCAGCCTTGGACTAGCGGGAGGGCGAGAGACCCAGTACTTC
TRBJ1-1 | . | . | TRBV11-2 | CASSLTGTTSNTEAFF | TGTGCCAGCAGCTTAACAGGTACGACTTCGAACACTGAAGCTTTCTTT
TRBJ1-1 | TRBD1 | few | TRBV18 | CASSPWGTGSTTEAFF | TGTGCCAGCTCACCATGGGGGACAGGATCGACCACTGAAGCTTTCTTT
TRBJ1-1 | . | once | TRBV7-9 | CASSASGGGVRAFF | TGTGCCAGCAGCGCATCGGGGGGGGGAGTACGAGCTTTCTTT
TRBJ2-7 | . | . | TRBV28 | CASSLLTSYEQYF | TGTGCCAGCAGTTTGCTAACTTCCTACGAGCAGTACTTC
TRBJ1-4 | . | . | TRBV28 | CASSPVPGESDEKLFF | TGTGCCAGCAGTCCCGTCCCAGGGGAGAGTGATGAAAAACTGTTTTTT
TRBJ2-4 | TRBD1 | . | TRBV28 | CASSLPGQGAKNIQYF | TGTGCCAGCAGTCTTCCCGGACAGGGTGCCAAAAACATTCAGTACTTC
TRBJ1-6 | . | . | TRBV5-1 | CASSPGQGNLSPLHF | TGCGCCAGCAGCCCGGGCCAGGGGAATTTATCACCCCTCCACTTT
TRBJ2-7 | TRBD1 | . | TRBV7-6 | CASSWGQGPFEQYF | TGTGCCAGCAGCTGGGGACAGGGACCGTTCGAGCAGTACTTC
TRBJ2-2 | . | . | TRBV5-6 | CASSFRNTGELFF | TGTGCCAGCAGCTTTCGGAACACCGGGGAGCTGTTTTTT
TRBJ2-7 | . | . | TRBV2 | CASTRAGESGQYF | TGTGCCAGCACGAGGGCAGGGGAGTCTGGGCAGTACTTC
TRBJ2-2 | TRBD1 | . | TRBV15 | CATSPGQGANGELFF | TGTGCCACCAGTCCGGGACAGGGGGCAAACGGGGAGCTGTTTTTT
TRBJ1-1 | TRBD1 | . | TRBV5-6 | CASSLGQGITEAFF | TGTGCCAGCAGTTTGGGACAGGGGATCACTGAAGCTTTCTTT
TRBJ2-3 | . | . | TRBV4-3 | CASSLLGRGTDTQYF | TGCGCCAGCAGCCTTTTGGGGAGAGGCACAGATACGCAGTATTTT
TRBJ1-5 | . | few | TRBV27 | CASSSQGRNQPQHF | TGTGCCAGCAGTTCACAGGGTCGCAATCAGCCCCAGCATTTT